These 16 T cell receptor beta chains were sequenced from one sample in a study of shared clonotypes between healthy human individuals. This table comes from immunoSEQ multiplex PCR, and its TCRdb copy is limited to in-frame clones, with some not included. Of about 2,500,000 clones detected, approximately 94% appear once; the ten largest clones hold over 0.12%. Sequences were obtained from naive CD4+ T cells sorted from blood. Documented subset: CD45RA+ positively selected. Every receptor here comes from a man between 18 and 29 years old in good health.

The rearrangement links TRBV9 to TRBJ2-3; 7 bases agree with TRBD2. Losses at the gene ends were 0 bases for V and 0 bases for J; bases not matched to a gene: 10. The CDR3 consists of 18 residues. Germline V gene sequence: CDR1 SGDLS, CDR2 YYNGEE. CDR3 region: CASSVGTSSLSSTDTQYF. The CDR3 nucleotides read TGTGCCAGCAGCGTAGGGACTAGTTCACTCTCTAGCACAGATACGCAGTATTTT.

Of note for this clone: The sample holds other DNA sequences that translate to the same CDR3. The rearrangement joins TRBV10-3 to TRBJ2-7; 9 nucleotides match TRBD1. The germline gives CDR1 ENHRY, CDR2 SYGVKD. V gave up 6 bases and J gave up 3 bases; unmatched junction bases: 3. This CDR3 contains 13 residues. For the CDR3, the DNA is TGTGCCATCAGCGAGGACAGGGGCTACGAGCAGTACTTC. Translating gives CAISEDRGYEQYF.

This sequence joins TRBV11-2 and TRBJ2-2; tentatively, D is TRBD2 (5 bases). The CDR3 spans 15 residues. V lost 3 bases to trimming and J lost 3 bases, with 11 bases between them. From germline, CDR1 is SGHAT and CDR2 FQNNGV. CDR3 sequence: CASSFGGLYTGELFF. DNA for the CDR3: TGTGCCAGCAGCTTCGGCGGGCTCTACACCGGGGAGCTGTTTTTT.

The CDR3 bases are TGTGCCAGCAGACGCCTTAGCACAGATACGCAGTATTTT. Translated, it gives CASRRLSTDTQYF. The chain recombines TRBV6-5 with TRBJ2-3; no clear D gene. Germline CDR1 reads MNHEY; CDR2 reads SVGAGI. The CDR3 is 13 residues long. V was pared by 6 bases and J by 0 bases, with 7 bases between.

The chain links TRBV6-4 to TRBJ1-2; D ambiguous. V was shortened by 6 bases and J by 2 bases, with 7 bases between the two germline ends. Germline V gene data show CDR1 as MRHNA and CDR2 as SNTAGT. The CDR3 covers 12 residues. CDR3 coding DNA: TGTGCCAGCAGGGACGGGAACTATGGCTACACCTTC. Amino acids: CASRDGNYGYTF.

This clone was seen a handful of times. V and J are TRBV27 and TRBJ1-2; D perhaps matches TRBD1 (6 bases). CDR3 length: 13 residues. Germline V CDR1 and CDR2: MNHEY, SMNVEV (reference sequence). With 6 bases removed from V and 8 bases from J, the gap between germline ends came to 16 bases. This CDR3 is CASSNDRSIGYTF. The CDR3 nucleotides are TGTGCCAGCAGCAATGACAGGTCGATCGGCTACACCTTC.

The V call is TRBV11-2, the J call TRBJ2-7, with D perhaps assigned TRBD1 or TRBD2 (5 bases each). This CDR3 contains 16 residues. Germline V gene sequence: CDR1 SGHAT, CDR2 FQNNGV. Trimming took off 0 bases at V and 6 bases at J, with 18 bases between the two ends. CDR3 in amino acids: CASSLDWAGLGGEQYF. For the CDR3, the DNA is TGTGCCAGCAGCTTAGACTGGGCAGGGCTCGGAGGCGAGCAGTACTTC.

J is TRBJ2-2 and V is TRBV6-6; D possibly uses TRBD1 or TRBD2 (5 bases each). The V end lost 2 bases, the J end lost 6 bases, and 16 bases lay between the germline ends. This CDR3 is 16 amino acids long. Germline CDR1 is MNHNY and CDR2 is SVGAGI (reference sequence). The CDR3 DNA reads TGTGCCAGCAGTTACCCCGGGACCCAGCCCGCCGGGGAGCTGTTTTTT. Translated, it gives CASSYPGTQPAGELFF.

The chain recombines TRBV11-2 with TRBJ2-3; a possible D gene is TRBD2 (5 bases). Looked up from germline, CDR1 is SGHAT and CDR2 is FQNNGV. V dropped 0 bases and J dropped 3 bases, with 13 bases sitting between them. This CDR3 is 16 amino acids long. The CDR3 nucleotides are TGTGCCAGCAGCTTAGATTTAAGCGGCGGAACAGATACGCAGTATTTT. Protein sequence: CASSLDLSGGTDTQYF.

The chain couples TRBV18 to TRBJ1-1; 7 bases map to TRBD1. Germline V gives CDR1 KGHSH, CDR2 LQKENI. CDR3 length: 15 amino acids. With V trimmed by 1 base and J by 1 base, 3 bases remained unmatched. CDR3 nucleotide sequence: TGTGCCAGCTCACCACGGGACAGACCGAACACTGAAGCTTTCTTT. Protein product: CASSPRDRPNTEAFF.

This sequence joins TRBV6-9 and TRBJ1-2, with D possibly matching TRBD1 (5 bases). Trimming removed 9 bases from V and 5 bases from J, with 13 bases in between. The V gene's germline CDR1 is MNHGY and CDR2 SVAAGI. CDR3 length equals 12 residues. CDR3 in DNA: TGTGCCAGAGAGGGGAGGAGATATGGCTACACCTTC. Its translation: CAREGRRYGYTF.

This clone was counted a single time. The CDR3 DNA follows: TGCGCCAGCAGCCAAGATTTACGGGAGGTTCCCTACGAGCAGTACTTC. As protein: CASSQDLREVPYEQYF. The chain joins TRBV4-3 to TRBJ2-7; 7 bases are shared with TRBD2. There are 16 residues in the CDR3. V lost 0 bases to trimming and J lost 2 bases; unmatched junction nucleotides: 7. CDR1 and CDR2 from the germline V gene are LGHNA and YSLEER.

CDR3 protein: CASSHRENTQYF. The DNA for the CDR3 is TGTGCCAGCTCACACCGGGAGAATACGCAGTATTTT. The rearrangement links TRBV18 to TRBJ2-3; possible D gene TRBD2, 6 bases. CDR3 length equals 12 residues. The ends were cut back, 4 bases at V and 7 bases at J, with 9 bases in the middle. Germline V CDR1 and CDR2: KGHSH, LQKENI.

This chain uses TRBV6-1 with TRBJ2-7; a weak D match, TRBD1 (5 bases). Trimming stripped 2 bases from V and 6 bases from J, with 11 bases between. The CDR3 runs 13 residues. CDR1 and CDR2 (germline): MNHNS, SASEGT. The CDR3 nucleotides are TGTGCCAGCAGTGAACAGGGCTGGGGCGAGCAGTACTTC. Translation: CASSEQGWGEQYF.

As DNA, the CDR3 is TGTGCCAGCAGCCCCAGGGGAAGCGGGGACCTTGGGGGGAATGAGCAGTTCTTC. It codes for CASSPRGSGDLGGNEQFF. This chain uses TRBV7-6 with TRBJ2-1; D possibly corresponds to TRBD2 (7 bases). The V end was cut by 5 bases, the J end by 7 bases, with 27 bases between. Germline CDR1 is SGHVS and CDR2 is FNYEAQ. CDR3 size: 18 residues.

The gene calls are TRBV9 and TRBJ2-5; 10 positions match TRBD1. The CDR3 runs 15 residues. Trimming cost V 4 bases and J 5 bases; bases outside gene matches: 8. Germline-derived CDR1 and CDR2 are SGDLS and YYNGEE. The CDR3 region is CASSPLDRGQETQYF. CDR3 coding DNA: TGTGCCAGCAGCCCCCTTGACAGGGGGCAGGAGACCCAGTACTTC.